The source of this T cell receptor (beta chain) is a study of T cells in tuberculosis (dated by TCRdb to the late 2010s). A note on the overall study: The study combined CD1B tetramers and high-throughput TCR immunosequencing to characterize T cells specific for the mycobacterial lipid antigen glucose monomycolate (GMM). With approximately nine people per group, a South African clinical cohort compared IGRA-negative adolescents, IGRA-positive adolescents with latent tuberculosis, and adults with active tuberculosis.

TCR libraries were generated with the immunoSEQ multiplex PCR assay, using TCR-beta and/or TCR-alpha/delta assays for each sample. The amplified TCR libraries were sequenced using the Illumina high-throughput platform. The original methods were these. Clustering and dimensionality reduction relied on pairwise TCRdist distances among GMM-specific receptors from T cells that were either sorted ex vivo or expanded in vitro. Each clinical repertoire was scored by mean NN-distance, the average TCRdist to the nearest 10% of tetramer-positive reference sequences. GEM TCR motif frequency was calculated as the fraction of unique TCRs that matched known GEM sequences in V/J usage and CDR3 length. Active tuberculosis was classified by linear discriminant analysis with leave-one-out cross-validation, implemented in scikit-learn. TCRdb took this table from immuneACCESS and kept in-frame rearrangements with V and J called. Such tables lack part of the clones; where checked against another copy, unresolved V genes explain under half of the gap, and the rest is unexplained. Clone size and the V and J calls come from that table; the DNA yielded D and trimming. A total of about 22,000 clones appear in this sample, around 97% of them only once. The ten largest clonotypes hold 6.2% of the sample.

Results the study describes overall, beyond this receptor: Clinical samples were selected based on the availability of cryopreserved specimens, with adults included as active tuberculosis cases and adolescents included as controls. Compared with IGRA-negative controls, TCR-alpha repertoires from active tuberculosis had smaller mean NN-distances to GMM-specific TCRs, which suggests clonal expansion of these TCRs. An accuracy of 87% (AUROC over 0.8) was reached by a classifier using the diverse GMM-specific repertoire, compared with about 70% accuracy when GEM motif frequencies were used. The smaller NN-distances were partly driven by shorter CDR3-alpha lengths in active tuberculosis patients, and the difference for TCR-beta did not reach statistical significance.

The CDR3 measures 17 amino acids from cysteine to phenylalanine. The CDR3 DNA has 51 bases and is translated from base 1. CDR1 MGHRA and CDR2 YSYEKL were looked up in the germline V gene. The V end loses 0 bases and the J end loses 3 bases, and a stretch of 18 bases separates them. Points on this clone: This clone's antigen is unknown. No quality values exist for individual bases; no much larger clone is one base distant.

At study entry, a tuberculin skin test and the QuantiFERON-TB GOLD In-Tube IGRA were used to screen adolescents for latent tuberculosis infection. Immunosequencing was performed on unsorted cryopreserved PBMC, with about 100,000 T cells per clinical donor covered on average. Eleven high schools in the Worcester region of the Western Cape, South Africa, served as enrollment sites for adolescents aged 12 to 18 years. Around 10 M. tuberculosis-infected and around 10 uninfected adolescents were selected with matching for age and sex. For the adolescents, PBMC were isolated by density centrifugation from freshly drawn heparinized blood and then cryopreserved.

The chain uses TRBV4-1 and TRBJ2-7; D gene: possibly TRBD2, on 5 matching bases. Sequencing input: PBMCs. This TCR came from a donor aged 10-29 years with latent tuberculosis or without tuberculosis infection. The CDR3 has the sequence CASSQDRAGLRHYEQYF. The DNA sequence is given as TGCGCCAGCAGCCAAGATCGCGCCGGACTCAGACACTACGAGCAGTACTTC.